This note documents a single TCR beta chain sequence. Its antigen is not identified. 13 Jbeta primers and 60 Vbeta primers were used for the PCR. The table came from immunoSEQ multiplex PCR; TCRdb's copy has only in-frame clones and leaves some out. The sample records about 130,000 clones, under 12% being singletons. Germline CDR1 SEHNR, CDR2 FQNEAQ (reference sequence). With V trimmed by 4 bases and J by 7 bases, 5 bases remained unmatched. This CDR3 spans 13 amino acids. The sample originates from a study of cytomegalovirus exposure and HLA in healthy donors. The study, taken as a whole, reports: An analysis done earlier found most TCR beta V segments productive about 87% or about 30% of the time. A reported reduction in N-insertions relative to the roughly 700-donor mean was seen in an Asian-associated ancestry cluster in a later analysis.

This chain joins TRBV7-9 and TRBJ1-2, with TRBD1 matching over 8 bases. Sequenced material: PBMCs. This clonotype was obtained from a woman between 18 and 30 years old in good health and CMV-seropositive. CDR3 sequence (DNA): TGTGCCAGCAGCTCTCAGGGGGCGGGTGGCTACACCTTC. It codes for CASSSQGAGGYTF.